One T cell receptor (beta chain) is described in this entry. Its antigen is still unknown. This entry belongs to a study of cytomegalovirus exposure and HLA in healthy donors. Study context: Genetic ancestry analysis placed about 80% of the 300 to 500 donors that were genotyped in the Caucasian-associated cluster. Study-wide results and caveats: 87-base-pair reads could not separate some V segments, including TRBV6-2 and TRBV6-3. According to an earlier analysis, most TCR beta V segments yielded productive rearrangements about 87% or about 30% of the time.

With 60 Vbeta and 13 Jbeta primers, the PCR was carried out. Here immunoSEQ multiplex PCR was the method, and the copy in TCRdb shows in-frame clones only, minus some. The sample holds about 160,000 clones, around 80% seen once. The CDR3 is 14 residues long. The V gene's germline CDR1 is SNHLY and CDR2 FYNNEI. Trimming removed 6 bases from V and 5 bases from J, with 14 bases in between. This sequence joins TRBV2 and TRBJ2-4, with D uncertain. This clonotype was obtained from a man between 18 and 35 years old in good health and CMV-seronegative. Sequencing was done on a sample of PBMCs. For the CDR3, the DNA is TGTGCCAGCAGAGACCTTAGCTCCCAAAACATTCAGTACTTC. This translates into CASRDLSSQNIQYF.